The rows below give T cell receptor beta chains drawn from one sample of a study of T cell responses to AZD1222 COVID-19 vaccine. The method was immunoSEQ multiplex PCR; TCRdb's version includes in-frame clones alone and lacks a portion of them. The sample consists of approximately 130,000 clones, approximately 82% of them appearing once. The specimen was peripheral blood, collected 28 days after the second AZD1222 dose. Receptors originate from an adult who received the AZD1222 COVID-19 vaccine. Each CDR3 is given without its conserved first and last residue.

>TRBJ2-3|TRBV6-4|11
ASSFRGADTQY
>TRBJ1-2|TRBV30|10
AWSAGNGGYT
>TRBJ2-5|TRBV20-1|9
SGAGPETQY
>TRBJ1-3|TRBV10-3|15
AISDGLAGSTGNTIY
>TRBJ1-2|TRBV6-1|10
ASSDRVYGYT
>TRBJ2-2|TRBV24-1|15
ATSDSRELRNPGELF
>TRBJ1-2|TRBV5-1|12
ASRGEPANYGYT
>TRBJ2-7|TRBV2|14
ASRAPQGKGTYEQY
>TRBJ1-2|TRBV5-1|13
ASSSGGSTNYGYT
>TRBJ1-4|TRBV10-1|12
ASSAGTTGEKLF
>TRBJ2-7|TRBV6-4|12
ASSCDSILYEQY
>TRBJ2-6|TRBV2|15
ASSRTGGFSGANVLT
>TRBJ1-1|TRBV15|11
ATSRERNTEAF
>TRBJ1-5|TRBV5-1|13
ASSLAGDNNQPQH
>TRBJ2-3|TRBV24-1|13
ATSDKVVGGHTQY
>TRBJ2-7|TRBV19|13
ASSMGQGGLYEQY
>TRBJ2-5|TRBV5-8|13
ASSSRDLYRETQY
>TRBJ1-4|TRBV28|14
ASSTEARVGGEKLF
>TRBJ1-5|TRBV18|14
ASSPFGGLVSQPQH
>TRBJ1-3|TRBV3-1/TRBV3-2|13
ASSQAQGRGNTIY
>TRBJ1-5|TRBV6-5|13
ASSPLLTDNQPQH
>TRBJ2-7|TRBV7-2|12
ASSWARTEYEQY
>TRBJ1-5|TRBV30|12
AWSLGQSNQPQH
>TRBJ2-3|TRBV19|13
ASSMTSGGAGTQY
>TRBJ1-4|TRBV6-1|14
ASSGTWTATNEKLF
>TRBJ2-4|TRBV11-2|14
ASSPGQGLAKNIQY
>TRBJ2-7|TRBV7-8|12
ASSLGTGRYEQY
>TRBJ2-2|TRBV7-7|13
ASSEITGGTGELF
>TRBJ2-1|TRBV7-6|15
ASSLFLGTNSYNEQF
>TRBJ1-2|TRBV7-2|13
ATSLGAGLVYGYT
>TRBJ2-1|TRBV27|12
ATMDRVLYNEQF
>TRBJ2-5|TRBV9|14
ASSAAGTGFLETQY
>TRBJ2-3|TRBV2|10
ASWGSTDTQY
>TRBJ2-5|TRBV18|11
ASSLGMQETQY
>TRBJ2-2|TRBV2|14
ASSPDRGGNTGELF